The T cell receptor beta chain described here comes from a study of T cell clusters in autoimmune cytopenias. Study results and caveats: The T cell clusters were defined only in silico, without experimental functional validation.

TRB amplification used 250 ng of peripheral blood genomic DNA. In terms of frequency, this clonotype is hyperexpanded. What it binds is unknown. TRB was amplified by touch-down multiplex PCR, primer pools A and B combined. TCRdb reanalyzed the multiplex PCR reads and collapses them to one entry per CDR3 protein, without DNA. This listing includes about a thousand distinct CDR3 sequences. The specimen was peripheral blood. This receptor was identified in a human donor with an autoimmune cytopenia or autoimmune hepatitis (not recorded which).

The CDR3 sequence is CASSLTSGGFNEQFF. The chain employs TRBV19 and TRBJ2-1; TCRdb lists TRBD2, though no DNA is available to test this call. Per the germline V gene, CDR1 is LNHDA and CDR2 is SQIVND (reference sequence). The CDR3 loop spans 15 amino acids.